Described below is a single TCR beta chain sequence and its context. No antigen is known for it. Using immunoSEQ multiplex PCR, the repertoire was profiled, and TCRdb retains in-frame clones only, with some absent. The sample contains about 180,000 clones, around 88% of which appear only once. This entry is derived from a study of Ad26.COV2.S vaccination and SARS-CoV-2 variants. Study conclusions and caveats: The study found similar non-spike TCR breadth in vaccine and placebo recipients.

Sequencing was performed on peripheral blood, taken after recovery from COVID-19. The TCR was taken from a human donor who had recovered from COVID-19.

The CDR3: CAWSEQGTAFF. The CDR3 coding sequence is TGTGCCTGGAGCGAACAGGGAACAGCTTTCTTT. The V gene is TRBV30, the J gene TRBJ1-1, with a possible D match to TRBD1 (6 bases). With 3 bases removed from V and 10 bases from J, the gap between germline ends came to 12 bases. The CDR3 is made up of 11 amino acids. Germline values: CDR1 GTSNPN, CDR2 SVGIG (reference sequence).